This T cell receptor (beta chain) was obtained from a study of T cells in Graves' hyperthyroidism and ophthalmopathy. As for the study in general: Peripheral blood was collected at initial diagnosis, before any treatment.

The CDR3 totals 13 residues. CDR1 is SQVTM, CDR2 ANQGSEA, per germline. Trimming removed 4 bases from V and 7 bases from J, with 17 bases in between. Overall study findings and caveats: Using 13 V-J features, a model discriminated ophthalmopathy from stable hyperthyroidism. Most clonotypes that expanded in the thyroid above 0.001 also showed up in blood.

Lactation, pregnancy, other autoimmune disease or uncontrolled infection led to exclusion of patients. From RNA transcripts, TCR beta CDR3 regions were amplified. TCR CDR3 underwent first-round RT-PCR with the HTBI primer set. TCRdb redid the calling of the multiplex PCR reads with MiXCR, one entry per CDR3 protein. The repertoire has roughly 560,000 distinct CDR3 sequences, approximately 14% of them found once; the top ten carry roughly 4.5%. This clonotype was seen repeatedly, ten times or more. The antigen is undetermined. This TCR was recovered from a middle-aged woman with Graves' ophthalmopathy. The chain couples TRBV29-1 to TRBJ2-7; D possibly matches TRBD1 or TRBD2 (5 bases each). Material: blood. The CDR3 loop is CSVGGNGAREQYF. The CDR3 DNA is TGCAGCGTTGGAGGGAATGGGGCTAGGGAGCAGTACTTC.